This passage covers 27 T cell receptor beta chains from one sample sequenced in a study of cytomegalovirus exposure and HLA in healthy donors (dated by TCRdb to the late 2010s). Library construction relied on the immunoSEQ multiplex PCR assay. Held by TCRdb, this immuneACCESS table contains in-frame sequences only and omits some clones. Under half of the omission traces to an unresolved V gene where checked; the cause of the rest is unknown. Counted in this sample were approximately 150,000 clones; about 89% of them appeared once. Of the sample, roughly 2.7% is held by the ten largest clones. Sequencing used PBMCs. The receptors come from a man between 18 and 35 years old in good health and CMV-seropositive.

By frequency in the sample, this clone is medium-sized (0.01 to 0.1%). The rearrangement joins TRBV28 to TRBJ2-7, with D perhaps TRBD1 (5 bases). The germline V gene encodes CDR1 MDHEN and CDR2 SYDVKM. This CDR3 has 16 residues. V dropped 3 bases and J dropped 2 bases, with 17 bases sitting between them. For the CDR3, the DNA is TGTGCCAGCAGTTTGGAGTGGGGCGCTTTTCCCTACGAGCAGTACTTC. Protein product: CASSLEWGAFPYEQYF.

The CDR3 region has the DNA TGTGCCAGCAGCCAACCCCCGGGAGGGCCGGGAGAGGAGCAGTACTTC. This gives the protein CASSQPPGGPGEEQYF. The chain is built from TRBV4-2 and TRBJ2-7; 8 nucleotides line up with TRBD2. The CDR3 has 16 amino acids. Trimming removed 2 bases from V and 7 bases from J; junction bases left unmatched: 13. Germline V lookup: CDR1 LGHNA, CDR2 YNFKEQ.

The CDR3: CASSSWGGLNEKLFF. CDR3 in DNA: TGTGCCAGCAGCAGTTGGGGGGGGTTAAATGAAAAACTGTTTTTT. The chain uses TRBV6-6 and TRBJ1-4; possible D gene TRBD1, 5 bases. The CDR3 length is 15 residues. Germline V CDR1 and CDR2: MNHNY, SVGAGI (reference sequence). With 6 bases removed from V and 5 bases from J, the gap between germline ends came to 16 bases.

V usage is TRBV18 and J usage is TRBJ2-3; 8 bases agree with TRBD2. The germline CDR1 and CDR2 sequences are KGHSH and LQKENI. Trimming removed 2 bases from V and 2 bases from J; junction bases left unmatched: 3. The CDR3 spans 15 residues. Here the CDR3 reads CASSPGGRHTDTQYF. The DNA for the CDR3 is TGTGCCAGCTCACCAGGCGGGAGGCACACAGATACGCAGTATTTT.

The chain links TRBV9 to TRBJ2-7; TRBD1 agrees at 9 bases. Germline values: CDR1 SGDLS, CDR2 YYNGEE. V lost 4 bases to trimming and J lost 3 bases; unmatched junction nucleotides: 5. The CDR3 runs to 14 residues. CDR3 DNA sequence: TGTGCCAGCAGCCCTCAGGACAGGGGCTACGAGCAGTACTTC. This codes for CASSPQDRGYEQYF.

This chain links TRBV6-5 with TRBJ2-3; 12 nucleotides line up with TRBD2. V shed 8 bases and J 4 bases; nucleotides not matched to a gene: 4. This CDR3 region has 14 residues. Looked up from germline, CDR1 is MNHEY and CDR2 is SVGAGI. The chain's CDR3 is CASRLAGAPDTQYF. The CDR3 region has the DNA TGTGCCAGCCGACTAGCGGGGGCCCCAGATACGCAGTATTTT.

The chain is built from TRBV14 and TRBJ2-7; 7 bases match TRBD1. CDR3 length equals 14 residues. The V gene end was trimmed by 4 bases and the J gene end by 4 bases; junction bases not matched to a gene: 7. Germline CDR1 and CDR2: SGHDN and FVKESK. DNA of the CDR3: TGTGCCAGCAGCCGCCCAGCCAGGGGGTACGAGCAGTACTTC. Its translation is CASSRPARGYEQYF.

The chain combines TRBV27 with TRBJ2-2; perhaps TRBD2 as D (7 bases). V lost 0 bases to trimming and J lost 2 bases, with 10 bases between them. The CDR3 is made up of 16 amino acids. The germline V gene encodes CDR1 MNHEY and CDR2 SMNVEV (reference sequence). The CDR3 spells CASSLSRGGNTGELFF. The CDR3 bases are TGTGCCAGCAGTTTATCTAGGGGGGGAAACACCGGGGAGCTGTTTTTT.

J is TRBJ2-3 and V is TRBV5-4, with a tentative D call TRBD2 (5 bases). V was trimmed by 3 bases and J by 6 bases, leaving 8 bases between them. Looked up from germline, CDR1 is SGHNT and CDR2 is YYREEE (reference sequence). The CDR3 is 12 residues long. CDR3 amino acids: CASSSPGDTQYF. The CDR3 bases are TGTGCCAGCAGCTCCCCGGGGGATACGCAGTATTTT. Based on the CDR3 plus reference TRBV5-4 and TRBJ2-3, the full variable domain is ETGVTQSPTHLIKTRGQQVTLRCSSQSGHNTVSWYQQALGQGPQFIFQYYREEENGRGNFPPRFSGLQFPNYSSELNVNALELDDSALYLCASSSPGDTQYFGPGTRLTVL.

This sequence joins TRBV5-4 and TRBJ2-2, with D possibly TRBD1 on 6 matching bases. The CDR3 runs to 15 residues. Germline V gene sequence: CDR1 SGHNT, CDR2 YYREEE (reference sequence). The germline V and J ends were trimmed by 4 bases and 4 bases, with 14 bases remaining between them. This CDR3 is CASSLYRQVTGELFF. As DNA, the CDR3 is TGTGCCAGCAGCCTTTATCGACAGGTCACCGGGGAGCTGTTTTTT.

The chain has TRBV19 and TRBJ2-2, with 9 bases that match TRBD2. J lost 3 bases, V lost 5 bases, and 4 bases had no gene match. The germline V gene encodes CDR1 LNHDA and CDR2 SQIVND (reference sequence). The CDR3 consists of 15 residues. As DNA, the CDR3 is TGTGCCAGTAGTTTAGCGGGGGTTGACACCGGGGAGCTGTTTTTT. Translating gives CASSLAGVDTGELFF.

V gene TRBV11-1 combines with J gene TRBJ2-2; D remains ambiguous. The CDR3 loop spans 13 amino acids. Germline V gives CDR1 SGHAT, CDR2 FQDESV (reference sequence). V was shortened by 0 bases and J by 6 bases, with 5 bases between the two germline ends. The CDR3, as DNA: TGTGCCAGCAGCTTAGCCCTATCCGGGGAGCTGTTTTTT. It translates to CASSLALSGELFF.

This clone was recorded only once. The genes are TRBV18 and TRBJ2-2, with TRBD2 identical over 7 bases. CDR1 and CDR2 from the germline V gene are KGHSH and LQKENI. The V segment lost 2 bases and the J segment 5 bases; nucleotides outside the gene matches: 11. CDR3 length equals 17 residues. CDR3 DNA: TGTGCCAGCTCACCAATGGTGCGGGAGTACGGGACCGGGGAGCTGTTTTTT. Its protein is CASSPMVREYGTGELFF.

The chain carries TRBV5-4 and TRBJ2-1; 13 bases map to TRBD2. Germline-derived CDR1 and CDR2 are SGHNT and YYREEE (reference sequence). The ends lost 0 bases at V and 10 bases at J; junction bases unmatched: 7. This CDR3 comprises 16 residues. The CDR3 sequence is CASSLGAGLAGKEQFF. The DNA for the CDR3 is TGTGCCAGCAGCTTGGGGGCGGGACTAGCGGGGAAAGAGCAGTTCTTC.

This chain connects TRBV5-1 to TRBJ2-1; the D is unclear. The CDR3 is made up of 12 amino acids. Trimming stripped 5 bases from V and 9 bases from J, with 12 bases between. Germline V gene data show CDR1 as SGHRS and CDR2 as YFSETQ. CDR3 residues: CASSHTIPEQFF. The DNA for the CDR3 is TGCGCCAGCAGTCACACCATCCCTGAGCAGTTCTTC. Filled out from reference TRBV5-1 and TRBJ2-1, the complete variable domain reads KAGVTQTPRYLIKTRGQQVTLSCSPISGHRSVSWYQQTPGQGLQFLFEYFSETQRNKGNFPGRFSGRQFSNSRSEMNVSTLELGDSALYLCASSHTIPEQFFGPGTRLTVL.

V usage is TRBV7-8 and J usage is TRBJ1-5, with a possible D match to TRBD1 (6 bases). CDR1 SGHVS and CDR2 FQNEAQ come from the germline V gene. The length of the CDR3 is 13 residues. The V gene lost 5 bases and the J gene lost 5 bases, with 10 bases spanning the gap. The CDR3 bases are TGTGCCAGCAGCCAGGGGAGCGATCAGCCCCAGCATTTT. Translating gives CASSQGSDQPQHF.

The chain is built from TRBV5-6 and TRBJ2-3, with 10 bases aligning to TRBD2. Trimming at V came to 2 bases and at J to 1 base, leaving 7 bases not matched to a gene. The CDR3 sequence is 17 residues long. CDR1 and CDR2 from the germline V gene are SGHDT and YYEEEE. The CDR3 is CASSLWLAGERTDTQYF. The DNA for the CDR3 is TGTGCCAGCAGCTTATGGCTAGCGGGGGAACGCACAGATACGCAGTATTTT.

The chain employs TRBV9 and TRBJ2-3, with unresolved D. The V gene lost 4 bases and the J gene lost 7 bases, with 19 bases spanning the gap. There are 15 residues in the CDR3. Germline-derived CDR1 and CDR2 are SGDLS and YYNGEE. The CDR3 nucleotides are TGTGCCAGCAGCCCGGGTCCCCTCAGCGTGAATACGCAGTATTTT. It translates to CASSPGPLSVNTQYF. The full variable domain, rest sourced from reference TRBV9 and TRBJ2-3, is DSGVTQTPKHLITATGQRVTLRCSPRSGDLSVYWYQQSLDQGLQFLIQYYNGEERAKGNILERFSAQQFPDLHSELNLSSLELGDSALYFCASSPGPLSVNTQYFGPGTRLTVL.

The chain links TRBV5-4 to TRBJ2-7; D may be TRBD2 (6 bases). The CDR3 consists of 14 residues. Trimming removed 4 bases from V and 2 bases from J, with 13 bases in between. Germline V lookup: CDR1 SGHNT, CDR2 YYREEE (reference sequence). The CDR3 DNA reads TGTGCCAGCAGCCCGTCAGCGGGCCCCTACGAGCAGTACTTC. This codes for CASSPSAGPYEQYF.

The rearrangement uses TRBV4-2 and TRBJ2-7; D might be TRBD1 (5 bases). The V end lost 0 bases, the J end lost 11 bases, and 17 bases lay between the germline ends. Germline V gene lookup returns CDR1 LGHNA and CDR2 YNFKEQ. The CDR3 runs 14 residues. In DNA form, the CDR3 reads TGTGCCAGCAGCCAAGACAGGGCCGCCGGGTGGAAGTACTTC. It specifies CASSQDRAAGWKYF.

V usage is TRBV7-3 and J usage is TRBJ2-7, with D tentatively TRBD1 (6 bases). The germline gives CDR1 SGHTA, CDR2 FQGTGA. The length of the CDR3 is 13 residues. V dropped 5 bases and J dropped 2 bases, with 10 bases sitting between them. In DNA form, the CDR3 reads TGTGCCAGCAGCGGGGACAAAACCTACGAGCAGTACTTC. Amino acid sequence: CASSGDKTYEQYF.

The DNA for the CDR3 is TGTGCCAGCAGCTCCTTACACACAGATACGCAGTATTTT. It codes for CASSSLHTDTQYF. This sequence joins TRBV7-3 and TRBJ2-3; no clear D. Trimming took 4 bases from V and 2 from J, leaving 7 bases between them. CDR1 is SGHTA, CDR2 FQGTGA, per germline. This CDR3 comprises 13 residues.

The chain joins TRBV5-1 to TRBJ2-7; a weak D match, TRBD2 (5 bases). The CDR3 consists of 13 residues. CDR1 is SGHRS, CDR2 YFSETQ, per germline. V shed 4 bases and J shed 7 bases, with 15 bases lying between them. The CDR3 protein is CASSPSGSGEQYF. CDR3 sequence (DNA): TGCGCCAGCAGCCCTTCGGGGTCTGGGGAGCAGTACTTC.

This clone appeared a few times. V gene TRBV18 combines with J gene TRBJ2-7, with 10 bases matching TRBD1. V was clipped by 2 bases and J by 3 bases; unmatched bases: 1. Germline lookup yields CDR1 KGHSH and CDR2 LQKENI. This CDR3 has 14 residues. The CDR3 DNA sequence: TGTGCCAGCTCACCATGGGACAGGGGCTACGAGCAGTACTTC. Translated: CASSPWDRGYEQYF.

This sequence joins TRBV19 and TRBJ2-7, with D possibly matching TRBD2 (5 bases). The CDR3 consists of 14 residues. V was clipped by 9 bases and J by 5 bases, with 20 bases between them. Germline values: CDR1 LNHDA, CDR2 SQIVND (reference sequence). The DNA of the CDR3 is TGTGCCAGCCAACCACCGGGGTCTGTGGACGAGCAGTACTTC. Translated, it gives CASQPPGSVDEQYF.

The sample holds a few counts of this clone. The CDR3 region is CASSPRGQGLYEQYF. CDR3 sequence (DNA): TGTGCCAGTAGCCCTCGGGGACAGGGGTTATACGAGCAGTACTTC. The chain couples TRBV19 to TRBJ2-7, with 10 nucleotides matching TRBD1. CDR1 is LNHDA, CDR2 SQIVND, per germline (reference sequence). The CDR3 contains 15 residues. V shed 6 bases and J 4 bases; nucleotides not matched to a gene: 9.

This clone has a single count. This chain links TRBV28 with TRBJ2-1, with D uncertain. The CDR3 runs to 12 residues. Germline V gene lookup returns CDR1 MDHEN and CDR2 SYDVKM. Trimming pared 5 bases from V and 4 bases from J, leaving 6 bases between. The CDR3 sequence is CASSEEYNEQFF. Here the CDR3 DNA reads TGTGCCAGCAGTGAGGAGTACAATGAGCAGTTCTTC.